A selection of T cell receptor beta chains follows, all from one sample in a study of blood T cell repertoires in COVID-19. The data were produced by immunoSEQ multiplex PCR, yet TCRdb's version contains in-frame clones alone and is incomplete. The data contain 200,000 to 250,000 clones, less than 90% of them singletons. The sample comprised peripheral blood. The receptors originated from a man aged 35 to 55 with active or convalescent COVID-19. Each CDR3 is given with its conserved first and last residue. D genes are given only for firm matches. Expanded clones get a size class; other rows say once, few or many, or leave the size out.

v_call,j_call,clone_size,d_call,cdr3_nt,cdr3_aa
TRBV6-1,TRBJ2-3,.,TRBD2,TGTGCCAGCAGTGCCGCAGGGTTAGCGGGGGGGCTTGCAGATACGCAGTATTTT,CASSAAGLAGGLADTQYF
TRBV4-1,TRBJ2-7,.,.,TGCGCCAGCAGCCAAGATCCCCCCCCTTGGACAGGAGGGGGTGAGCAGTACTTC,CASSQDPPPWTGGGEQYF
TRBV18,TRBJ1-1,.,TRBD1,TGTGCCAGCTCACCCTTGGACAGGCGGAACACTGAAGCTTTCTTT,CASSPLDRRNTEAFF
TRBV10-3,TRBJ1-2,once,TRBD1,TGTGCCTTACGGAGGACAGGCGGGGATGGCTACACCTTC,CALRRTGGDGYTF
TRBV10-3,TRBJ1-5,.,TRBD1,TGTGCCATCAGTGAGTCTCAGGGGGGCAATCAGCCCCAGCATTTT,CAISESQGGNQPQHF
TRBV5-1,TRBJ2-5,.,TRBD1,TGCGCCAGCAGCTTGGGGGCCGGGACAGGGGTGAGCCAGTACTTC,CASSLGAGTGVSQYF
TRBV18,TRBJ1-1,few,.,TGTGCCAGTCTCCGGGACAACGGGAAAGGCACTGAAGCTTTCTTT,CASLRDNGKGTEAFF
TRBV18,TRBJ2-7,.,.,TGTGCCAGCTCACCAAACGGGAACTCCTACGAGCAGTACTTC,CASSPNGNSYEQYF
TRBV18,TRBJ1-2,.,.,TGTGCCAGCTCGTCCACCGGTAAGGCGGACTATGGCTACACCTTC,CASSSTGKADYGYTF
TRBV5-1,TRBJ2-1,.,TRBD2,TGCGCCAGCAGCTTGGAGGGGCTAGCGGTGAATGAGCAGTTCTTC,CASSLEGLAVNEQFF
TRBV5-1,TRBJ2-6,.,TRBD1,TGCGCCAGCAGCCCGGGACAGAGCCTTCCCGGGGCCAACGTCCTGACTTTC,CASSPGQSLPGANVLTF
TRBV5-1,TRBJ1-3,few,TRBD1,TGCGCCAGCAGCTTGCAGGGGGCTGCTGGAAACACCATATATTTT,CASSLQGAAGNTIYF
TRBV5-1,TRBJ2-1,.,TRBD2,TGCGCCAGCAGCTTGGGATCTAGCGGACCCTACAATGAGCAGTTCTTC,CASSLGSSGPYNEQFF
TRBV30,TRBJ1-2,.,.,TGTGCCTGGAGTGTACACGGCGGCGATAACTATGGCTACACCTTC,CAWSVHGGDNYGYTF
TRBV11-2,TRBJ2-4,.,.,TGTGCCAGCAGCTCCAGACTAGCCAAAAACATTCAGTACTTC,CASSSRLAKNIQYF
TRBV6-5,TRBJ1-1,once,.,TGTGCCAGCCGATATAAGGGGGAAGCTTTCTTT,CASRYKGEAFF
TRBV28,TRBJ1-4,few,.,TGTGCCAGCAGTCCCCGTGGGACACGGGGAAAACTGTTTTTT,CASSPRGTRGKLFF
TRBV12-3/TRBV12-4,TRBJ1-1,.,.,TGTGCCAGCAGTCCTTACTCGGGAGTGGAAGCTTTCTTT,CASSPYSGVEAFF
TRBV7-9,TRBJ2-2,.,TRBD1,TGTGCCAGCAGCTTACCCGGGACAGTGTTCACCGGGGAGCTGTTTTTT,CASSLPGTVFTGELFF
TRBV19,TRBJ1-5,.,.,TGTGCCAGTAGTCTTGGGCAGGGAAATCAGCCCCAGCATTTT,CASSLGQGNQPQHF
TRBV6-1,TRBJ2-3,.,.,TGTGCCAGCAGTGAAGCGCGGTGGGATACGCAGTATTTT,CASSEARWDTQYF
TRBV27,TRBJ1-2,.,TRBD1,TGTGCCAGCAGTCAGGGGGGATACTATGGCTACACCTTC,CASSQGGYYGYTF
TRBV2,TRBJ1-2,.,.,TGTGCCAGCGCCGCGGGGTTCCCCAACTATGGCTACACCTTC,CASAAGFPNYGYTF
TRBV28,TRBJ2-7,.,TRBD2,TGTGCCAGCAGTCCATGGACTAGCGGGGGGCCCCGCCTATACGAGCAGTACTTC,CASSPWTSGGPRLYEQYF
TRBV2,TRBJ2-1,.,TRBD1,TGTGCCAGCAGGGACAGGGCGAATGAGCAGTTCTTC,CASRDRANEQFF
TRBV9,TRBJ2-4,.,TRBD2,TGTGCCAGCAGCGTAGGGCTGCGGGGGGGCACGGACATTCAGTACTTC,CASSVGLRGGTDIQYF
TRBV10-3,TRBJ2-7,.,TRBD1,TGTGCCATCAGTGAGTCGACTCGGACAGGGCAGGACGAGCAGTACTTC,CAISESTRTGQDEQYF
TRBV1,TRBJ2-7,.,.,TGCACCAGCAGCCAAGATCTGGGAGACACCGAGCCCTACGAGCAGTACTTC,CTSSQDLGDTEPYEQYF
TRBV6-5,TRBJ2-3,.,.,TGTGCCAGCAGGGGGTGGCGGACTTTCACAGATACGCAGTATTTT,CASRGWRTFTDTQYF
TRBV5-8,TRBJ1-2,.,.,TGTGCCAGCAGGCAATCGGGGGGGGTGCAAGGCTACACCTTC,CASRQSGGVQGYTF
TRBV6-5,TRBJ1-1,.,.,TGTGCCAGCAGACGCGAGTACTCAGGGTCGGCTTTCTTT,CASRREYSGSAFF
TRBV24-1,TRBJ1-4,.,TRBD1,TGTGCCACCAGTGATCCACAGGGGTATAATGAAAAACTGTTTTTT,CATSDPQGYNEKLFF
TRBV7-3,TRBJ2-7,.,TRBD1,TGTGCCAGCAGCTTAACGATGGGAGACAGGGCCTACGAGCAGTACTTC,CASSLTMGDRAYEQYF
TRBV7-9,TRBJ2-5,once,TRBD2,TGTGCCAGCAGTTTTCGGACTAGCGGGGTTTCTCAAGAGACCCAGTACTTC,CASSFRTSGVSQETQYF
TRBV27,TRBJ1-2,few,.,TGTGCCAGCAGTTTATCGTCTGGGGGGTATGGCTACACCTTC,CASSLSSGGYGYTF
TRBV5-1,TRBJ2-6,few,.,TGCGCCAGCAGCTCGGGACATGCGTCTGGGGCCAACGTCCTGACTTTC,CASSSGHASGANVLTF
TRBV5-1,TRBJ2-2,.,.,TGCGCCAGCAGCTCCCAGGGACTTCTAACCGGGGAGCTGTTTTTT,CASSSQGLLTGELFF
TRBV6-1,TRBJ2-2,.,TRBD2,TGTGCCAGCAGTGACCTAGCGGGAGGCCTGGGGACCGGGGAGCTGTTTTTT,CASSDLAGGLGTGELFF